This T cell receptor (beta chain) was profiled in a study of response to subunit inactivated influenza vaccine. Study findings and constraints: Each seasonal influenza vaccination, the authors suggested, recruits few new T cells.

A single record per CDR3 protein comes from TCRdb applying MiXCR to the RT-PCR reads. Of about 800,000 distinct CDR3 sequences in the sample, 20% to 25% were seen once. This clonotype was seen a handful of times. What it recognizes is unknown. V lost 1 base and J 0 bases, leaving 18 bases between the germline ends. Germline V gene sequence: CDR1 SGHRS, CDR2 YFSETQ. CDR3 length: 18 residues. The sequencing used PBMCs from blood, collected less than 6 days after vaccination. The sequence derives from a man aged 45 to 65 who received an inactivated influenza vaccine. The chain joins TRBV5-1 to TRBJ2-3; D is unclear. As DNA, the CDR3 is TGCGCCAGCAGCTTGTGGTCTTCGGGTACTCCGAGCACAGATACGCAGTATTTT. Its translation is CASSLWSSGTPSTDTQYF.